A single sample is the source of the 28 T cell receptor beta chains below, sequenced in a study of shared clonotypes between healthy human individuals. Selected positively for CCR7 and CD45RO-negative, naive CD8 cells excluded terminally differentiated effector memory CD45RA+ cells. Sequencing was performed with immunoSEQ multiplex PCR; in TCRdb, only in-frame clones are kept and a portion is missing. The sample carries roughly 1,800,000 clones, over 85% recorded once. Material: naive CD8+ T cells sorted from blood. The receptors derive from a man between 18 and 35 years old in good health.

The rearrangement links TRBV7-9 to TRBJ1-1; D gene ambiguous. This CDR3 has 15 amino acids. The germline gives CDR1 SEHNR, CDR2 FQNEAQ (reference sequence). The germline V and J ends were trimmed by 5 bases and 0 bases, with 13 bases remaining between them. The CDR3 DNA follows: TGTGCCAGCAGCCGAAGGGAGGGTTTGAACACTGAAGCTTTCTTT. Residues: CASSRREGLNTEAFF.

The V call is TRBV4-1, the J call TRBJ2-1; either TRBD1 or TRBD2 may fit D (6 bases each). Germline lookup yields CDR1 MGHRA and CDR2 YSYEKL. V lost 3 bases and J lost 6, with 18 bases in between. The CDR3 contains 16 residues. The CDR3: CASSHRGTGALNEQFF. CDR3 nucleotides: TGCGCCAGCAGCCACAGGGGAACGGGAGCCCTCAATGAGCAGTTCTTC.

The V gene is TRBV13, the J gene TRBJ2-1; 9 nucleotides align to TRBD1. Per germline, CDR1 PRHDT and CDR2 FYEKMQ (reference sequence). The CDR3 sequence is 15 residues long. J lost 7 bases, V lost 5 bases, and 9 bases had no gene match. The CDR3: CASSLPGQGGNEQFF. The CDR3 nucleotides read TGTGCCAGCAGCCTGCCGGGACAGGGAGGGAATGAGCAGTTCTTC.

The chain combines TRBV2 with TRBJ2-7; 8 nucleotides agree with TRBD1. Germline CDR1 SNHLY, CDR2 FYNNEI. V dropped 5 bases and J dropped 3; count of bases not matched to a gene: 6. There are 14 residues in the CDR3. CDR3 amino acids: CASSRPGQDYEQYF. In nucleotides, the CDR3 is TGTGCCAGCAGTAGACCGGGACAGGACTACGAGCAGTACTTC.

The CDR3 spells CASSPSVGGYNEQFF. CDR3 bases: TGTGCCAGCAGCCCGTCAGTGGGGGGCTACAATGAGCAGTTCTTC. The V call is TRBV25-1, the J call TRBJ2-1, with a possible D match to TRBD2 (6 bases). CDR1 is MGHDK, CDR2 SYGVNS, per germline. Trimming took 6 bases from V and 3 from J, leaving 15 bases between them. The CDR3 is 15 amino acids.

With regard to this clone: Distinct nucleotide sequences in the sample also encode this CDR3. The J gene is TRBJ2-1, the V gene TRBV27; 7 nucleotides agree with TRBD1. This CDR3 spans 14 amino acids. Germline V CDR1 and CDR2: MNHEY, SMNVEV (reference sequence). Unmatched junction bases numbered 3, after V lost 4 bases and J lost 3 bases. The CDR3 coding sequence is TGTGCCAGCAGTTCAGCAGGGGGCTACAATGAGCAGTTCTTC. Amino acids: CASSSAGGYNEQFF.

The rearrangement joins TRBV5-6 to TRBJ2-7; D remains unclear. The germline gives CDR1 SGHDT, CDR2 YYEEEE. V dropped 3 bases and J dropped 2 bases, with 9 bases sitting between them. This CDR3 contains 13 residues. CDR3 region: CASSSVDPYEQYF. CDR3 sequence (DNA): TGTGCCAGCAGCTCCGTGGACCCCTACGAGCAGTACTTC.

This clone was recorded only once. The CDR3 here is CASSSPGTGDTEAFF. The CDR3 nucleotides read TGTGCCAGCAGTTCACCCGGGACAGGGGATACTGAAGCTTTCTTT. This rearrangement joins TRBV28 to TRBJ1-1; 10 bases line up with TRBD1. The CDR3 is 15 residues long. CDR1 and CDR2 from the germline V gene are MDHEN and SYDVKM. Trimming removed 4 bases from V and 5 bases from J; junction bases left unmatched: 7.

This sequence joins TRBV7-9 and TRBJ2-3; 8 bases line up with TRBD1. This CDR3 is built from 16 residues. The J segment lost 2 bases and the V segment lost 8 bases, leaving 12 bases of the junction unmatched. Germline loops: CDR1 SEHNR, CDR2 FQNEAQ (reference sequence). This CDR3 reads CASPPGRQGATDTQYF. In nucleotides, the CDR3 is TGTGCCAGCCCCCCGGGACGGCAGGGGGCCACAGATACGCAGTATTTT.

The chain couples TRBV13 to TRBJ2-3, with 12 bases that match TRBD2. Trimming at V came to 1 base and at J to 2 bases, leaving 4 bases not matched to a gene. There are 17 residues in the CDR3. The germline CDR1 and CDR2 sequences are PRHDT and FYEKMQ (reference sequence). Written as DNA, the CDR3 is TGTGCCAGCAGCTTAGATCTAGCGGGGGGGCTCACAGATACGCAGTATTTT. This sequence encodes CASSLDLAGGLTDTQYF.

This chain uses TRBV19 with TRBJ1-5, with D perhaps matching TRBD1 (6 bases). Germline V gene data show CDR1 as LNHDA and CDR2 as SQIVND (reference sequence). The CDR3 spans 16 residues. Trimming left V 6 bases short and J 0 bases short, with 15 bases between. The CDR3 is CASSLSGDHSNQPQHF. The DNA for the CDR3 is TGTGCCAGTAGCCTGTCAGGGGACCATAGCAATCAGCCCCAGCATTTT.

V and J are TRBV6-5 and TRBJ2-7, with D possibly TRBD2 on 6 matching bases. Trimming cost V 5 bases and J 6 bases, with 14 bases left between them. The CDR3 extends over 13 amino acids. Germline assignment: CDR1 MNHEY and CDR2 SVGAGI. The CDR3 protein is CASSTPGLPEQYF. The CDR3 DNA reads TGTGCCAGCAGTACCCCGGGACTCCCCGAGCAGTACTTC.

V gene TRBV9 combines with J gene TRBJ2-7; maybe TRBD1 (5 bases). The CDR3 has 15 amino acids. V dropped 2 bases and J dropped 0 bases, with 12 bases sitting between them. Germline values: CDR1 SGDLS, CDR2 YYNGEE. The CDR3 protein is CASSVGDSHSYEQYF. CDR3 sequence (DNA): TGTGCCAGCAGCGTTGGAGACAGCCACTCCTACGAGCAGTACTTC. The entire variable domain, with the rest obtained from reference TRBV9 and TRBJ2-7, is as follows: DSGVTQTPKHLITATGQRVTLRCSPRSGDLSVYWYQQSLDQGLQFLIQYYNGEERAKGNILERFSAQQFPDLHSELNLSSLELGDSALYFCASSVGDSHSYEQYFGPGTRLTVT.

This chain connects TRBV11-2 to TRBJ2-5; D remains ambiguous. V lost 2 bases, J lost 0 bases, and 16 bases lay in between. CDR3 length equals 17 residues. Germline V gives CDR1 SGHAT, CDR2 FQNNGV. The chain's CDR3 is CASSLLLVAADQETQYF. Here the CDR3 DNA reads TGTGCCAGCAGCTTATTATTGGTGGCGGCAGACCAAGAGACCCAGTACTTC.

For the CDR3, the DNA is TGCGCCAGCAGCCAAGACGGGGGGGCCGCCGAGCAGTACTTC. Its protein is CASSQDGGAAEQYF. The gene calls are TRBV4-1 and TRBJ2-7, with TRBD2 matching over 8 bases. The CDR3 spans 14 residues. Trimming at V came to 0 bases and at J to 6 bases, leaving 4 bases not matched to a gene. CDR1 is MGHRA, CDR2 YSYEKL, per germline.

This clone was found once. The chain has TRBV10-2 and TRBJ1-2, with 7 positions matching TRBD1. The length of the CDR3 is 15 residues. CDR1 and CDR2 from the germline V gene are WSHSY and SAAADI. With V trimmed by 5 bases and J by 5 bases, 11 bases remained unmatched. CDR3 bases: TGCGCCAGCAGTCCTACTGACAGGGACGGGTATGGCTACACCTTC. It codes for CASSPTDRDGYGYTF.

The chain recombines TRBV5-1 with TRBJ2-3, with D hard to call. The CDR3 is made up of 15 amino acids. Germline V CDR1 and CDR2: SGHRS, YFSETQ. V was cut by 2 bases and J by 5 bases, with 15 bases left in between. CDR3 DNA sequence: TGCGCCAGCAGCTTTTCGGCGATCTGGGGAGATACGCAGTATTTT. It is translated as CASSFSAIWGDTQYF.

For the CDR3, the DNA is TGCAGCGCTGGATCGGGGCTCTTGGAGACCCAGTACTTC. This sequence encodes CSAGSGLLETQYF. The chain carries TRBV29-1 and TRBJ2-5; the D call may be TRBD1 or TRBD2 (5 bases each). Germline V gene sequence: CDR1 SQVTM, CDR2 ANQGSEA. The germline V and J ends were trimmed by 7 bases and 5 bases, with 17 bases remaining between them. This CDR3 comprises 13 residues.

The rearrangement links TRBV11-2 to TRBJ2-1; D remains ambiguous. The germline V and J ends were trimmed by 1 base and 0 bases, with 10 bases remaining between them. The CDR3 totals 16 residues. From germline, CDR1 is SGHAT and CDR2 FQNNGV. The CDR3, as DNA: TGTGCCAGCAGCTTAGTAGGTCCGAGCTCCTACAATGAGCAGTTCTTC. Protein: CASSLVGPSSYNEQFF.

CDR3 sequence: CSVEDGAVTNYGYTF. CDR3 bases: TGCAGCGTTGAAGATGGGGCGGTGACTAACTATGGCTACACCTTC. V gene TRBV29-1 combines with J gene TRBJ1-2; D is perhaps TRBD1 (5 bases). CDR1 is SQVTM and CDR2 is ANQGSEA in the germline V gene. V gave up 0 bases and J gave up 0 bases, with 11 bases separating them. This CDR3 has 15 amino acids.

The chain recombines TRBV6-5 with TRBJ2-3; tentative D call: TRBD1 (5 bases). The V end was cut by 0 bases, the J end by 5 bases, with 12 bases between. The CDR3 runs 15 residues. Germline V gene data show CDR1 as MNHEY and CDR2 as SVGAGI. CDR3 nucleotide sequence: TGTGCCAGCAGTTACTCCGTCACAGGTCAAGATACGCAGTATTTT. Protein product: CASSYSVTGQDTQYF.

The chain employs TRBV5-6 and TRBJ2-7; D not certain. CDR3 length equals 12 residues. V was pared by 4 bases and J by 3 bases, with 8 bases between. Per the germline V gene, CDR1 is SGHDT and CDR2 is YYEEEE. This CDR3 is CASSAVLYEQYF. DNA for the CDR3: TGTGCCAGCAGCGCGGTACTCTACGAGCAGTACTTC.

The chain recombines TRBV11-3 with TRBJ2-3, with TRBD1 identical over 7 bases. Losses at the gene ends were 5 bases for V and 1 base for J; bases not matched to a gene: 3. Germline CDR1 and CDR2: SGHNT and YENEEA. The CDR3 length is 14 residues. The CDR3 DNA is TGTGCCAGCAGCCAAGACAGGGGCACAGATACGCAGTATTTT. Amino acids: CASSQDRGTDTQYF.

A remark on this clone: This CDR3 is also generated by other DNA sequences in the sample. The CDR3 region has the DNA TGCGCCAGCAGCCGGCTCCTAGCGGACAATGAGCAGTTCTTC. It is translated as CASSRLLADNEQFF. The chain combines TRBV4-3 with TRBJ2-1, with TRBD2 matching 7 bases. CDR1 is LGHNA, CDR2 YSLEER, per germline. V gave up 4 bases and J gave up 5 bases; unmatched junction bases: 5. The CDR3 sequence is 14 residues long.

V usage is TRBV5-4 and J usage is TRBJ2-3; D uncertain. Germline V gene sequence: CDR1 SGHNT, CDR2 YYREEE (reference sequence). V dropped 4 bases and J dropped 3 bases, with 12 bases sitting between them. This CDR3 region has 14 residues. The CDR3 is CASSPDLYTDTQYF. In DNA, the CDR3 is TGTGCCAGCAGCCCGGACCTATATACAGATACGCAGTATTTT.

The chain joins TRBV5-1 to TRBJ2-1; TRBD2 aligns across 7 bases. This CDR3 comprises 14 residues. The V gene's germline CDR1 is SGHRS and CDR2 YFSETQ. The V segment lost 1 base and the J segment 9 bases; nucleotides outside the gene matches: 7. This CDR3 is CASSLREGWFEQFF. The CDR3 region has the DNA TGCGCCAGCAGCTTGAGGGAGGGCTGGTTTGAGCAGTTCTTC.

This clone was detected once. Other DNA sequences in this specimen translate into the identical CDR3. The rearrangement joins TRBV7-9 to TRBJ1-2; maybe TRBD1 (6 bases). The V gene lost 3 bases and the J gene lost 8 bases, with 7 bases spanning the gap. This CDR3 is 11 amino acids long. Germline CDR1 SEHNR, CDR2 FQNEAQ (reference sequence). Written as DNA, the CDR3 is TGTGCCAGCAGCTTGGGGGGCGGCTACACCTTC. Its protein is CASSLGGGYTF.

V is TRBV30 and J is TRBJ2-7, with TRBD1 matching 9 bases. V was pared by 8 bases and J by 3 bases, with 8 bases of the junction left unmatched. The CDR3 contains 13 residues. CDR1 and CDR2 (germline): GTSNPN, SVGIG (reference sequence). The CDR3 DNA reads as TGTGCCGCCCGGGACAGGGCGGGCTACGAGCAGTACTTC. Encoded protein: CAARDRAGYEQYF.